This record concerns one T cell receptor (beta chain) sequence. What it binds is not known. These data originate in a study of T cells in Graves' hyperthyroidism and ophthalmopathy. The study's findings and limits: For ophthalmopathy, model prediction preceded onset by a median 6.5 months. Blood also contained most expanded thyroid clonotypes above 0.001.

Amplification targeted TCR beta CDR3 regions from RNA transcripts. Primed by the HTBI set, a first-round RT-PCR was run on the TCR CDR3. From the multiplex PCR reads, TCRdb called clonotypes with MiXCR, one entry per CDR3 protein. The sample yields 640,000 or so distinct CDR3 sequences, 14% seen once. Patients with ophthalmopathy all had a Clinical Activity Score of at least 3, a NOSPECS grade of at least 4 and duration under 3 months. Diagnoses were made from clinical symptoms, serum measures (thyroxine and TRAb), thyroid ultrasound and orbital computed tomography. CDR1 is SGDLS and CDR2 is YYNGEE in the germline V gene. The ends lost 0 bases at V and 0 bases at J; junction bases unmatched: 5. The CDR3 consists of 17 residues.

V gene TRBV9 combines with J gene TRBJ2-2, with 7 bases matching TRBD1. The sequence was collected from a woman between 18 and 30 years old with Graves' ophthalmopathy. Sequencing input: blood. This CDR3 is CASSVGQGDANTGELFF. In DNA, the CDR3 is TGTGCCAGCAGCGTAGGGCAGGGGGACGCGAACACCGGGGAGCTGTTTTTT.